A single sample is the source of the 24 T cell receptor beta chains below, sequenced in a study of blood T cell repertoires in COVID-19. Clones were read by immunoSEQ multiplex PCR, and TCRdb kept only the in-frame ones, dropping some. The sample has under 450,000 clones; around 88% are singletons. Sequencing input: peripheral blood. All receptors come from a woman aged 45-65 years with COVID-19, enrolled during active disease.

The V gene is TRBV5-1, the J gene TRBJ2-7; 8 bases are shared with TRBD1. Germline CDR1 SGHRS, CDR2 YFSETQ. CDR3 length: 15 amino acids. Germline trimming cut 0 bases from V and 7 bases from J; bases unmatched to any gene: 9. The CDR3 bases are TGCGCCAGCAGCTTGGAGGACAGGGCCCCGGGGGAGCAGTACTTC. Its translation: CASSLEDRAPGEQYF.

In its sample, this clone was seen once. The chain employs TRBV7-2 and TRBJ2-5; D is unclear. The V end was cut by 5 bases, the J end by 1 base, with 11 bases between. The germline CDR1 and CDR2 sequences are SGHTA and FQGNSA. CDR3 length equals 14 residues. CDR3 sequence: CASSLLLSQETQYF. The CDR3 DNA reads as TGTGCCAGCAGCCTCCTACTTAGCCAAGAGACCCAGTACTTC.

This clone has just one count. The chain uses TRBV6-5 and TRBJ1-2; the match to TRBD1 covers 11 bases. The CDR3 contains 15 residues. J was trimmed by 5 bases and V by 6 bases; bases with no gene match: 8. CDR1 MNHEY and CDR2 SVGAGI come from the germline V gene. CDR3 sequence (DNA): TGTGCCAGCAGAAATTGGGGACAGGGGGAATATGGCTACACCTTC. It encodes CASRNWGQGEYGYTF.

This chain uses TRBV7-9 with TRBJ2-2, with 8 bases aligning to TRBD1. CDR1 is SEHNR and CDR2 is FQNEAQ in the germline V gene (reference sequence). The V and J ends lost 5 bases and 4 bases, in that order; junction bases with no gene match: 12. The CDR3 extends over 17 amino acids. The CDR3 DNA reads TGTGCCAGCAGCCCTCGGACAGGGCGACGTTCCACCGGGGAGCTGTTTTTT. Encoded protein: CASSPRTGRRSTGELFF.

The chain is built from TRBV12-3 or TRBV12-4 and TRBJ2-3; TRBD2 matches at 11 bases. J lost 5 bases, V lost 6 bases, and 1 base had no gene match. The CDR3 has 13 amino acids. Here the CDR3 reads CASRLAGGDTQYF. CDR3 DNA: TGTGCCAGCAGGCTAGCGGGGGGAGATACGCAGTATTTT.

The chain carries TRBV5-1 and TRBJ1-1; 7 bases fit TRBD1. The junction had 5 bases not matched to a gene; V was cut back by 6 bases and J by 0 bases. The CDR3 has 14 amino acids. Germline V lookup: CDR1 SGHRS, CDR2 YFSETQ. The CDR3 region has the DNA TGCGCCAGCAAGGGGACAGACCTGAACACTGAAGCTTTCTTT. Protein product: CASKGTDLNTEAFF.

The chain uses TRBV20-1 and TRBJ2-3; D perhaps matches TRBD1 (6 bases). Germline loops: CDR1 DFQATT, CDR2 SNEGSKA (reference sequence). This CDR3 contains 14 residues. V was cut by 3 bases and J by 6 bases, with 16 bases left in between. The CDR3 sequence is CSASPPGQTDTQYF. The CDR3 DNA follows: TGCAGTGCTAGTCCACCCGGACAGACGGATACGCAGTATTTT.

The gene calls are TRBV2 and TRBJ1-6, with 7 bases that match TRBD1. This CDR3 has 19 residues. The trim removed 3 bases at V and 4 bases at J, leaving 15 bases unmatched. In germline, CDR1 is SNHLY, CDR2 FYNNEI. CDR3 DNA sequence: TGTGCCAGCAGTGAGAGGGGGGCGACAGGGCGAAATTATAATTCACCCCTCCACTTT. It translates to CASSERGATGRNYNSPLHF.

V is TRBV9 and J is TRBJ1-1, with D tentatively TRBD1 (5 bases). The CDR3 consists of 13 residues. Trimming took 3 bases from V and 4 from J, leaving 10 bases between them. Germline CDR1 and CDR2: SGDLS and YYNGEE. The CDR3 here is CASSGGGFTEAFF. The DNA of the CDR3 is TGTGCCAGCAGCGGTGGGGGGTTCACTGAAGCTTTCTTT.

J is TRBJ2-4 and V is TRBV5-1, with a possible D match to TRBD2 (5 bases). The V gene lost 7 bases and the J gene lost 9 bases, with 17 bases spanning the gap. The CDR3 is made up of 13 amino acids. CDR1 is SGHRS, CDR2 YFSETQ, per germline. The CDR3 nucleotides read TGCGCCAGCGGTCTGGGAGACGAGGCCATTCAGTACTTC. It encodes CASGLGDEAIQYF.

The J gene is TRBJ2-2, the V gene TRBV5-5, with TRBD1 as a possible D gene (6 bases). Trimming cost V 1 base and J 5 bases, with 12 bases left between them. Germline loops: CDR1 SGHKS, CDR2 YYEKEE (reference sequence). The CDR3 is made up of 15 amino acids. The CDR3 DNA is TGTGCCAGCAGCTTGTCCCAGGGGATAACCGGGGAGCTGTTTTTT. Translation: CASSLSQGITGELFF.

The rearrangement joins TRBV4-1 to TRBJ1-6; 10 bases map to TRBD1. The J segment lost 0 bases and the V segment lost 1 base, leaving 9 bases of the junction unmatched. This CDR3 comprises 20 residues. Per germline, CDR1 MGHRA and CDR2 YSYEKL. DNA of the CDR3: TGCGCCAGCAGCCAAGCCCCGGGACAGGGGCCGAGCTCCTATAATTCACCCCTCCACTTT. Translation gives CASSQAPGQGPSSYNSPLHF.

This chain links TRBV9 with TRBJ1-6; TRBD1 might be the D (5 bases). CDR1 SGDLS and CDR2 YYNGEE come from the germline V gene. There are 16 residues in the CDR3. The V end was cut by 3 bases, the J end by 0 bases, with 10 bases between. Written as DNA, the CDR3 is TGTGCCAGCAGCGCCGGACATAGCTCCTATAATTCACCCCTCCACTTT. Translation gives CASSAGHSSYNSPLHF.

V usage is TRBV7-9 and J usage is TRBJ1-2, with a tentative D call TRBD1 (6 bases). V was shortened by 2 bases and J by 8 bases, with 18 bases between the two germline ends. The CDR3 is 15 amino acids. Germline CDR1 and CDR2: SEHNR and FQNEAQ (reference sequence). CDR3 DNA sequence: TGTGCCAGCAGCTTACCCCGGGACACCTTTGAGGGCTACACCTTC. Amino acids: CASSLPRDTFEGYTF.

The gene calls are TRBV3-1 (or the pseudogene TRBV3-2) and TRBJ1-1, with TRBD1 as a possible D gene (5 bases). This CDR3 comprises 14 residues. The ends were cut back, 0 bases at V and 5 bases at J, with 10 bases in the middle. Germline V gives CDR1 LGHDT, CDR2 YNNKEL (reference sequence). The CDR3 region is CASSQDVGTTEAFF. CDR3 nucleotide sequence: TGTGCCAGCAGCCAAGATGTCGGGACTACTGAAGCTTTCTTT.

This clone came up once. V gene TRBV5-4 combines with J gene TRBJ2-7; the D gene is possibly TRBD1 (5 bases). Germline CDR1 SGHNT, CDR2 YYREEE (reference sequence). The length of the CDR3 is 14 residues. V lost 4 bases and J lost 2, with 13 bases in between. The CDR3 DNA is TGTGCCAGCAGCGCGGCGACAGCCACCTACGAGCAGTACTTC. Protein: CASSAATATYEQYF.

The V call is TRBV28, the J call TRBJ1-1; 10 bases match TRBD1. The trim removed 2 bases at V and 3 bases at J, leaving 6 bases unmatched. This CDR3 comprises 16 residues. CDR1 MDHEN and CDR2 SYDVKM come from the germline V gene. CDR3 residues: CASSLTTGGWYTEAFF. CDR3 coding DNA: TGTGCCAGCAGTTTAACGACAGGGGGCTGGTACACTGAAGCTTTCTTT.

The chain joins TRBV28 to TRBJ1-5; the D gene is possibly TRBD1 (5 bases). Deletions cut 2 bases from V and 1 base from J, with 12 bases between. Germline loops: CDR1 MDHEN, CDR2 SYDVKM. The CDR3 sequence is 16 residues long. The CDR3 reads CASSLPRVGSNQPQHF. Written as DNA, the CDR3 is TGTGCCAGCAGTTTACCCAGGGTGGGGAGCAATCAGCCCCAGCATTTT.

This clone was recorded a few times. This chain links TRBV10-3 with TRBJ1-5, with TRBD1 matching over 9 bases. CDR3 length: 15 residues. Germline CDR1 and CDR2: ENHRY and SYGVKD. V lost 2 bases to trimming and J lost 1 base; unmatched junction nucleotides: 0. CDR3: CAISEGQGSNQPQHF. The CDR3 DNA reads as TGTGCCATCAGTGAGGGACAGGGGAGCAATCAGCCCCAGCATTTT.

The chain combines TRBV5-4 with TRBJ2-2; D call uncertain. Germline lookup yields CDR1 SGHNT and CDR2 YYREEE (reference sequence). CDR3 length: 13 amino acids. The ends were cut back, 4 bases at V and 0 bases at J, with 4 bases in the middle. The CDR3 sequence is CASSQTNTGELFF. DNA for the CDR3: TGTGCCAGCAGCCAGACGAACACCGGGGAGCTGTTTTTT.

The CDR3 DNA reads TGTGCCAGTAGCCAGGGGGCGATTCAGCCCCAGCATTTT. It translates to CASSQGAIQPQHF. The chain employs TRBV19 and TRBJ1-5; 8 bases fit TRBD1. The germline V gene encodes CDR1 LNHDA and CDR2 SQIVND (reference sequence). Trimming took 6 bases from V and 6 from J; bases not matched to a gene: 4. This CDR3 has 13 residues.

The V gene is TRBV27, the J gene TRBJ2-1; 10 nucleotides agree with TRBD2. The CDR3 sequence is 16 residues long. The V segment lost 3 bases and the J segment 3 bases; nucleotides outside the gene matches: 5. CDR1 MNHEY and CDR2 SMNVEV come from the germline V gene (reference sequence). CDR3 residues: CASSFTRLAGYNEQFF. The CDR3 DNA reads TGTGCCAGCAGTTTTACCCGACTAGCGGGCTACAATGAGCAGTTCTTC.

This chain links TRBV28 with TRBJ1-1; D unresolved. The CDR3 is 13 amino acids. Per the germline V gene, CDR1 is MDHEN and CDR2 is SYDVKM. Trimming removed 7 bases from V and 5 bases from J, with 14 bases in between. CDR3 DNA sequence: TGTGCCAGCAACGGGATGAGGTATACTGAAGCTTTCTTT. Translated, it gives CASNGMRYTEAFF.

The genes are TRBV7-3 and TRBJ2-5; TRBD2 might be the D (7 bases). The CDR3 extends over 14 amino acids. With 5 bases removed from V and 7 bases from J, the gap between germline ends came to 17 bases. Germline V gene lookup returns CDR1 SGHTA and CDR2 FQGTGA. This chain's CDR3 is CASSPGGGEGTQYF. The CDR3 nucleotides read TGTGCCAGCAGCCCCGGAGGGGGGGAAGGGACCCAGTACTTC.